Listed below are T cell receptor beta chains from one sample, sequenced in a study of patients with pleural tuberculosis. TCRdb called the reads again in MiXCR, with one record for every CDR3 protein. The table lists under 65,000 distinct CDR3 sequences, about 7.3% of them singletons. These receptors were collected from a human donor with pleural tuberculosis. Each CDR3 is given with its conserved first and last residue. D genes are given only for firm matches. Size tells how often a clone was seen (once, few, many) or the class of an expanded clone, and some rows leave it out.

j_gene: TRBJ2-2; v_gene: TRBV6-2/TRBV6-3; abundance: many; d_gene: NA; CDR3nt: TGTGCCAGCAGTTACGGCGCCGGGGAGCTGTTTTTT; CDR3aa: CASSYGAGELFF
j_gene: TRBJ2-1; v_gene: TRBV5-1; abundance: NA; d_gene: TRBD2; CDR3nt: TGCGCCAGCAGCTTTAAGGGAGGGTCCTACAATGAGCAGTTCTTC; CDR3aa: CASSFKGGSYNEQFF
j_gene: TRBJ1-5; v_gene: TRBV27; abundance: many; d_gene: TRBD1; CDR3nt: TGTGCCAGCAGTCCAGACAGGGCTGGGAATTTGCCCCAGCATTTT; CDR3aa: CASSPDRAGNLPQHF
j_gene: TRBJ1-3; v_gene: TRBV28; abundance: many; d_gene: NA; CDR3nt: TGTGCCCACACCCAGACGGGAAGCTCTGGAAACACCATATATTTT; CDR3aa: CAHTQTGSSGNTIYF
j_gene: TRBJ2-1; v_gene: TRBV11-2; abundance: few; d_gene: TRBD1; CDR3nt: TGTGCCAGCAGCTCCTCAGGGGGCCATGAGCAGTTCTTC; CDR3aa: CASSSSGGHEQFF
j_gene: TRBJ2-2; v_gene: TRBV19; abundance: many; d_gene: NA; CDR3nt: TGTGCCAGTACGGGGACGCAAAACACCGGGGAGCTGTTTTTT; CDR3aa: CASTGTQNTGELFF
j_gene: TRBJ2-1; v_gene: TRBV27; abundance: many; d_gene: NA; CDR3nt: TGTGCCAGCAGTCCGCGGTACAATGAGCAGTTCTTC; CDR3aa: CASSPRYNEQFF
j_gene: TRBJ2-5; v_gene: TRBV20-1; abundance: many; d_gene: TRBD1; CDR3nt: TGCAGTGCTAGAGATTTCACAGGGGGCAGGGAAGAGACCCAGTACTTC; CDR3aa: CSARDFTGGREETQYF
j_gene: TRBJ2-2; v_gene: TRBV11-1; abundance: few; d_gene: TRBD2; CDR3nt: TGTGCCAGCAGCCCCCCAGGGAGGGTCGGGGAGCTGTTTTTT; CDR3aa: CASSPPGRVGELFF
j_gene: TRBJ2-1; v_gene: TRBV2; abundance: many; d_gene: TRBD2; CDR3nt: TGTGCCAGCAGCGGTCGACTAGCGGGAGTAGGAGAGCAGTTCTTC; CDR3aa: CASSGRLAGVGEQFF
j_gene: TRBJ2-1; v_gene: TRBV20-1; abundance: many; d_gene: TRBD2; CDR3nt: TGCAGTGCTAGTTTCCCACGACTAGCGCTTGACAATGAGCAGTTCTTC; CDR3aa: CSASFPRLALDNEQFF
j_gene: TRBJ2-1; v_gene: TRBV11-2; abundance: many; d_gene: NA; CDR3nt: TGTGCCAGCAGCTTAATAGGTAATGAGCAGTTCTTC; CDR3aa: CASSLIGNEQFF
j_gene: TRBJ1-4; v_gene: TRBV15; abundance: many; d_gene: TRBD1; CDR3nt: TGTGCCACCAGCAGAGTTCAGGGGGCGCGCGAAAAACTGTTTTTT; CDR3aa: CATSRVQGAREKLFF
j_gene: TRBJ2-2; v_gene: TRBV28; abundance: many; d_gene: NA; CDR3nt: TGTGCCACCAGCCCGGGCGGGGAGCTGTTTTTT; CDR3aa: CATSPGGELFF
j_gene: TRBJ2-3; v_gene: TRBV12-3/TRBV12-4; abundance: many; d_gene: NA; CDR3nt: TGTGCCAGCAGTCTCAAGACCGGGACAACTAGCACAGATACGCAGTATTTT; CDR3aa: CASSLKTGTTSTDTQYF
j_gene: TRBJ2-5; v_gene: TRBV5-4; abundance: many; d_gene: NA; CDR3nt: TGTGCCAGCAGCTTGGAAGGACTGTACCAAGAGACCCAGTACTTC; CDR3aa: CASSLEGLYQETQYF
j_gene: TRBJ1-5; v_gene: TRBV30; abundance: few; d_gene: NA; CDR3nt: TGTGCCTGGGGGAGGGGTAGTAGTCAGCCCCAGCATTTT; CDR3aa: CAWGRGSSQPQHF
j_gene: TRBJ2-1; v_gene: TRBV28; abundance: many; d_gene: TRBD1; CDR3nt: TGTGCCAGCAAGACTATCAGGGGGCCGAACAATGAGCAGTTCTTC; CDR3aa: CASKTIRGPNNEQFF
j_gene: TRBJ2-3; v_gene: TRBV12-3/TRBV12-4; abundance: many; d_gene: TRBD2; CDR3nt: TGTGCCAGCAGTTCGGGACTAGCCAAAGCCAACACAGATACGCAGTATTTT; CDR3aa: CASSSGLAKANTDTQYF
j_gene: TRBJ2-2; v_gene: TRBV5-4; abundance: few; d_gene: TRBD1; CDR3nt: TGTGCCAGCAGCTCCCGGACAGGGAACACCGGGGAGCTGTTTTTT; CDR3aa: CASSSRTGNTGELFF
j_gene: TRBJ1-3; v_gene: TRBV11-2; abundance: NA; d_gene: TRBD1; CDR3nt: TGTGCCAGCAGCCCCGGGACAGGCTCCGGAAACACCATATATTTT; CDR3aa: CASSPGTGSGNTIYF
j_gene: TRBJ2-1; v_gene: TRBV12-3/TRBV12-4; abundance: many; d_gene: NA; CDR3nt: TGTGCCAGCAGTTTTTCGAGGAATGAGCAGTTCTTC; CDR3aa: CASSFSRNEQFF
j_gene: TRBJ1-6; v_gene: TRBV11-2; abundance: many; d_gene: NA; CDR3nt: TGTGCCAGCAGCTTAGGTCTGCAGGGAGGGAATTCACCCCTCCACTTT; CDR3aa: CASSLGLQGGNSPLHF
j_gene: TRBJ1-1; v_gene: TRBV11-1; abundance: many; d_gene: TRBD1; CDR3nt: TGTGCCAGCAGCTTAGGGGACAGGGGGCGGAACACTGAAGCTTTCTTT; CDR3aa: CASSLGDRGRNTEAFF
j_gene: TRBJ2-7; v_gene: TRBV18; abundance: many; d_gene: NA; CDR3nt: TGTGCCAGCTCACCCGCTGGCTACGAGCAGTACTTC; CDR3aa: CASSPAGYEQYF
j_gene: TRBJ1-1; v_gene: TRBV11-2; abundance: NA; d_gene: NA; CDR3nt: TGTGCCAGCAGCTTAGAGCGGGGGGGCACTGAAGCTTTCTTT; CDR3aa: CASSLERGGTEAFF
j_gene: TRBJ1-5; v_gene: TRBV11-1; abundance: NA; d_gene: TRBD1; CDR3nt: TGTGCCAGCAGCCCGGGACAGGGGGCCAATCAGCCCCAGCATTTT; CDR3aa: CASSPGQGANQPQHF
j_gene: TRBJ2-7; v_gene: TRBV6-1; abundance: many; d_gene: NA; CDR3nt: TGTGCCAGCAGGACCCTAGGGCTGTCCTACGAGCAGTACTTC; CDR3aa: CASRTLGLSYEQYF
j_gene: TRBJ1-5; v_gene: TRBV24-1; abundance: many; d_gene: NA; CDR3nt: TGTGCCACCAGTGATTTTAGCAGGGATCAGCCCCAGCATTTT; CDR3aa: CATSDFSRDQPQHF
j_gene: TRBJ2-3; v_gene: TRBV2; abundance: many; d_gene: NA; CDR3nt: TGTGCCAGCAGTGAAGCAGAGGGCCGAGGATCAGATACGCAGTATTTT; CDR3aa: CASSEAEGRGSDTQYF
j_gene: TRBJ1-1; v_gene: TRBV20-1; abundance: many; d_gene: NA; CDR3nt: TGCAGTGCTAAAACAGGAGGAGCTGAAGCTTTCTTT; CDR3aa: CSAKTGGAEAFF
j_gene: TRBJ2-7; v_gene: TRBV27; abundance: many; d_gene: TRBD1; CDR3nt: TGTGCCAGCAGGGGACAGGGGGCAGGGGAGCAGTACTTC; CDR3aa: CASRGQGAGEQYF
j_gene: TRBJ1-1; v_gene: TRBV3-1; abundance: many; d_gene: TRBD1; CDR3nt: TGTGCCAGCAGCCCCAGGGACAGCGTGACTGAAGCTTTCTTT; CDR3aa: CASSPRDSVTEAFF
j_gene: TRBJ2-2; v_gene: TRBV7-7; abundance: NA; d_gene: TRBD1; CDR3nt: TGTGCTAGCGGCTCGGGACAGGATACCGGGGAGCTGTTTTTT; CDR3aa: CASGSGQDTGELFF
j_gene: TRBJ2-1; v_gene: TRBV12-3/TRBV12-4; abundance: many; d_gene: NA; CDR3nt: TGTGCCAGCAGTATGAGCGGAGCCAGGGACCAGCAGTTCTTC; CDR3aa: CASSMSGARDQQFF
j_gene: TRBJ2-5; v_gene: TRBV5-6; abundance: NA; d_gene: NA; CDR3nt: TGTGCCAGCAGCTTTGATCCCGGGGAGACCCAGTACTTC; CDR3aa: CASSFDPGETQYF
j_gene: TRBJ2-5; v_gene: TRBV11-2; abundance: few; d_gene: NA; CDR3nt: TGTGCCAGCAGCTTAGGGGCCAATGGGGAGACCCAGTACTTC; CDR3aa: CASSLGANGETQYF
j_gene: TRBJ2-1; v_gene: TRBV6-2/TRBV6-3; abundance: many; d_gene: NA; CDR3nt: TGTGCCAGCCTCGACCGGGGTCGCAATGAGCAGTTCTTC; CDR3aa: CASLDRGRNEQFF
j_gene: TRBJ2-1; v_gene: TRBV5-1; abundance: medium-sized; d_gene: TRBD2; CDR3nt: TGCGCCAGCAGCCTGCAAGGCGGGAGGTCTGAGCAGTTCTTC; CDR3aa: CASSLQGGRSEQFF
j_gene: TRBJ2-1; v_gene: TRBV6-1; abundance: many; d_gene: NA; CDR3nt: TGTGCCAGCAGTCCATCGTCCTACGATGAGCAGTTCTTC; CDR3aa: CASSPSSYDEQFF
j_gene: TRBJ2-2; v_gene: TRBV6-2/TRBV6-3; abundance: many; d_gene: TRBD2; CDR3nt: TGTGCCAGCAGTTACAGAGCGGGGCGCTTCGGGGAGCTGTTTTTT; CDR3aa: CASSYRAGRFGELFF
j_gene: TRBJ2-2; v_gene: TRBV11-1; abundance: few; d_gene: TRBD2; CDR3nt: TGTGCCAGCAGCGCCGGGACTACGAACACCGGGGAGCTGTTTTTT; CDR3aa: CASSAGTTNTGELFF
j_gene: TRBJ2-5; v_gene: TRBV27; abundance: NA; d_gene: TRBD2; CDR3nt: TGTGCCAGCAGTTTATCCGGGGGACTAGCGATAACACAAGAGACCCAGTACTTC; CDR3aa: CASSLSGGLAITQETQYF
j_gene: TRBJ2-7; v_gene: TRBV20-1; abundance: many; d_gene: NA; CDR3nt: TGCAGTGCTGGTTGGCAGGGGAAGTACGAGCAGTACTTC; CDR3aa: CSAGWQGKYEQYF
j_gene: TRBJ2-7; v_gene: TRBV20-1; abundance: many; d_gene: TRBD2; CDR3nt: TGCAGTGCTAGAGGGCCTGGGGCGGGAGTGTACGAGCAGTACTTC; CDR3aa: CSARGPGAGVYEQYF
j_gene: TRBJ2-3; v_gene: TRBV5-4; abundance: many; d_gene: TRBD2; CDR3nt: TGTGCCAGCAGCTTGACTAGCGGTGCGGTCGATACGCAGTATTTT; CDR3aa: CASSLTSGAVDTQYF
j_gene: TRBJ1-1; v_gene: TRBV12-3/TRBV12-4; abundance: few; d_gene: NA; CDR3nt: TGTGCCAGCAGTTTTGGCGGGACGAATGCGAACACTGAAGCTTTCTTT; CDR3aa: CASSFGGTNANTEAFF
j_gene: TRBJ2-3; v_gene: TRBV5-4; abundance: medium-sized; d_gene: TRBD2; CDR3nt: TGTGCCAGCAGCCTGGGAGGGACTAGCGTGGCAGATACGCAGTATTTT; CDR3aa: CASSLGGTSVADTQYF
j_gene: TRBJ2-5; v_gene: TRBV3-1; abundance: NA; d_gene: NA; CDR3nt: TGTGCCAGCAGCCAAGATTTGCCTCATGAGACCCAGTACTTC; CDR3aa: CASSQDLPHETQYF
j_gene: TRBJ2-3; v_gene: TRBV6-2/TRBV6-3; abundance: many; d_gene: NA; CDR3nt: TGTGCCAGCAGATACGACAGGGAGGGGAGCACAGATACGCAGTATTTT; CDR3aa: CASRYDREGSTDTQYF
j_gene: TRBJ1-4; v_gene: TRBV4-1; abundance: many; d_gene: NA; CDR3nt: TGCGCCAGCAGCCAAGTTGTACGGCCTCTTAAACTGTTTTTT; CDR3aa: CASSQVVRPLKLFF
j_gene: TRBJ2-5; v_gene: TRBV29-1; abundance: NA; d_gene: NA; CDR3nt: TGCAGCGTTGATGCTATCGGCCAAGAGACCCAGTACTTC; CDR3aa: CSVDAIGQETQYF
j_gene: TRBJ2-3; v_gene: TRBV20-1; abundance: NA; d_gene: NA; CDR3nt: TGCAGTGCTAATCTAGCGGATACGCAGTATTTT; CDR3aa: CSANLADTQYF
j_gene: TRBJ2-1; v_gene: TRBV20-1; abundance: many; d_gene: NA; CDR3nt: TGCAGTGCTAGAGATCGGGGAGTCTACAATGAGCAGTTCTTC; CDR3aa: CSARDRGVYNEQFF
j_gene: TRBJ2-7; v_gene: TRBV28; abundance: many; d_gene: TRBD2; CDR3nt: TGTGCCAGCAGTTTACAGGGTAGCGGGAGGCTCGAGCAGTACTTC; CDR3aa: CASSLQGSGRLEQYF
j_gene: TRBJ1-2; v_gene: TRBV11-2; abundance: many; d_gene: TRBD1; CDR3nt: TGTGCCAGCAGCCCAAACAGGGGGGAAAACTATGGCTACACCTTC; CDR3aa: CASSPNRGENYGYTF
j_gene: TRBJ1-4; v_gene: TRBV12-3/TRBV12-4; abundance: many; d_gene: NA; CDR3nt: TGTGCCAGCAGCAATACACCGACTAATGAAAAACTGTTTTTT; CDR3aa: CASSNTPTNEKLFF
j_gene: TRBJ2-7; v_gene: TRBV25-1; abundance: many; d_gene: TRBD1; CDR3nt: TGTGCCAGCAGTCCCCCCTCGGACAGGGGATCCTACGAGCAGTACTTC; CDR3aa: CASSPPSDRGSYEQYF